This T cell receptor beta chain was recorded in a study of shared clonotypes between healthy human individuals. About the research overall: Donors were two women and a few men aged 18 to 49.

Comments on this clone: The antigen is unknown.

Here immunoSEQ multiplex PCR was the method, and the copy in TCRdb shows in-frame clones only, minus some. The sample yields over 750,000 clones, just over 95% seen once. This CDR3 contains 18 residues. From germline, CDR1 is SNHLY and CDR2 FYNNEI. Trimming removed 1 base from V and 0 bases from J, with 15 bases in between. Naive CD8 cells were CD45RO-negative, positively selected for CCR7, excluding terminally differentiated effector memory CD45RA+ cells. Donors, healthy HIV-negative adults, lacked recent acute infections or vaccinations. Nashville, Tennessee was home to all donors, each a Caucasian adult. Study-level findings and limits: Rarefaction curves obtained for sorted subsets showed sequencing incomplete despite large depth.

J is TRBJ2-2 and V is TRBV2; unclear D gene. Specimen: naive CD8+ T cells sorted from blood. This TCR was recovered from a man aged 25 to 45 in good health. The CDR3 nucleotides read TGTGCCAGCAGTGAAGTATCAAAGTCATTATCGAACACCGGGGAGCTGTTTTTT. Residues: CASSEVSKSLSNTGELFF.